This T cell receptor beta chain was captured by sequencing in a study of cytomegalovirus exposure and HLA in healthy donors. Overall study context: In a later analysis, it was reported that the roughly 130 validation repertoires had been produced on the same platform as the 500 to 850 repertoires belonging to the first cohort. General study findings and limits: Reports showed the classifier diagnosing cytomegalovirus status with high specificity and sensitivity. Approximately 160 TCR beta chains were listed as cytomegalovirus-associated.

The study drew the donors from its roughly 130-subject validation cohort, separate from the approximately 700-subject first cohort. Worth noting for this clone: What it binds is not known.

Method: immunoSEQ multiplex PCR; TCRdb's copy keeps in-frame clones and lacks some. The repertoire holds roughly 260,000 clones, with about 83% as singletons. V was clipped by 4 bases and J by 0 bases; unmatched bases: 9. CDR3 size: 18 residues. Per the germline V gene, CDR1 is SGHVS and CDR2 is FQNEAQ. The clonotype comes from a man aged 18 to 29 in good health and CMV-seronegative. This sequence joins TRBV7-8 and TRBJ2-3; 11 bases agree with TRBD2. Material: PBMCs. CDR3 loop: CASSSLAGGIPSTDTQYF. The CDR3 nucleotides are TGTGCCAGCAGCTCCCTAGCGGGGGGTATACCTAGCACAGATACGCAGTATTTT.